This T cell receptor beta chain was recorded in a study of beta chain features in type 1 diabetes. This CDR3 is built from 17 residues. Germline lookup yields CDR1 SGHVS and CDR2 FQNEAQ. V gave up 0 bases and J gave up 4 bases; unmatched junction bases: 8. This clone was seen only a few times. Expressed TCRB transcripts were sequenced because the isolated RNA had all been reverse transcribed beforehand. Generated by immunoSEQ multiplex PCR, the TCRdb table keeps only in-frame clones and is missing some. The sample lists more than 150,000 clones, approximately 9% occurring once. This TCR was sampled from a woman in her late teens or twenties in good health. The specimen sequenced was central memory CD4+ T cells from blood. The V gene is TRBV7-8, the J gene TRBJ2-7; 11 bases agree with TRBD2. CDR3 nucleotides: TGTGCCAGCAGCTTAGCCCGGGGGGCTAGCGGGGGGTACGAGCAGTACTTC. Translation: CASSLARGASGGYEQYF.